The rows below give T cell receptor beta chains drawn from one sample of a study of T cell responses to AZD1222 COVID-19 vaccine. Clones were read by immunoSEQ multiplex PCR, and TCRdb kept only the in-frame ones, dropping some. The profile shows 100,000 to 140,000 clones, 75% to 95% of them singletons. Sample: peripheral blood, taken 28 days after the second AZD1222 dose. Receptors originate from an adult who received the AZD1222 COVID-19 vaccine. Each CDR3 is given with its conserved first and last residue. D genes are given only for firm matches. Clone size appears in some rows only: once, few, many, or a class for an expanded clone.

TRBV7-9	TRBJ2-7	NA	NA	TGTGCCAGCAGCTTAGGGAGTAGTAAAGGGGAGTACTTC	CASSLGSSKGEYF
TRBV4-3	TRBJ2-7	NA	NA	TGCGCCAGCAGCCAGGTGCATTGGGTAGGCGGTGTCTACGAGCAGTACTTC	CASSQVHWVGGVYEQYF
TRBV15	TRBJ1-5	NA	NA	TGTGCCACCAGCAGAGGGGACCTGTCTCGGAATCAGCCCCAGCATTTT	CATSRGDLSRNQPQHF
TRBV18	TRBJ2-1	once	NA	TGTGCCAGCTCACCATCCCAGGGTGGGCAGTTCTTC	CASSPSQGGQFF
TRBV7-2	TRBJ1-5	NA	NA	TGTGCCAGCAGCTTCTATTCACAGGCGCTCAATCAGCCCCAGCATTTT	CASSFYSQALNQPQHF
TRBV19	TRBJ1-2	NA	NA	TGTGCCAGTGGGCCCTGGTACGACTACACCTTC	CASGPWYDYTF
TRBV6-5	TRBJ2-7	NA	TRBD1	TGTGCCAGCAGTTACATCGTTAGCAGGGGGCAATACGAGCAGTACTTC	CASSYIVSRGQYEQYF
TRBV6-1	TRBJ1-3	NA	NA	TGTGCCAGCAGTGACCCCCCAGGGTTTATCTCTGGAAACACCATATATTTT	CASSDPPGFISGNTIYF
TRBV6-1	TRBJ1-3	NA	NA	TGTGCCAGCAGTGAGCCTTGGGACCGTAGCTCTGGAAACACCATATATTTT	CASSEPWDRSSGNTIYF
TRBV21-1	TRBJ1-5	NA	NA	TGTGCCAGCAGTAGCGGGGGACAGCCTTATAGCAATCAGCCCCAGCATTTT	CASSSGGQPYSNQPQHF
TRBV10-2	TRBJ2-7	NA	TRBD1	TGCGCCAGCAGTGGATGGGACAGCCTCTACGAGCAGTACTTC	CASSGWDSLYEQYF
TRBV3-1/TRBV3-2	TRBJ2-5	NA	NA	TGTGCCAGCAGCCAAGTTATCCAGTCCCAAGAGACCCAGTACTTC	CASSQVIQSQETQYF
TRBV6-5	TRBJ1-2	NA	NA	TGTGCCAGCAGTTACGATTCTAACTATGGCTACACCTTC	CASSYDSNYGYTF
TRBV7-9	TRBJ1-1	NA	NA	TGTGCCAGCAGCCAAGGGTTATTGGGTGGGTACACTGAAGCTTTCTTT	CASSQGLLGGYTEAFF
TRBV11-3	TRBJ2-1	NA	NA	TGTGCCAGCAGCTCCTCCGGGACCAGATACAATGAGCAGTTCTTC	CASSSSGTRYNEQFF